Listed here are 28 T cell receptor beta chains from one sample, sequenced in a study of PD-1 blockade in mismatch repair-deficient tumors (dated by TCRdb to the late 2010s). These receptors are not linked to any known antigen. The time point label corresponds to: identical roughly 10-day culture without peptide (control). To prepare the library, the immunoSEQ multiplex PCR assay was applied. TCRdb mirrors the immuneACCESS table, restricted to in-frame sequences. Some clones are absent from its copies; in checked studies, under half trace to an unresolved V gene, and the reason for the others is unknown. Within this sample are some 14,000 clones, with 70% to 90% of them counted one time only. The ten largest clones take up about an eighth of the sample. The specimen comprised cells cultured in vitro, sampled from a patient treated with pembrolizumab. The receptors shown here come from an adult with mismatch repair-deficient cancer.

The CDR3: CASSLGPGNSLTWDEQFF. The CDR3 nucleotides are TGTGCCAGCAGCTTAGGGCCGGGTAATTCCTTGACCTGGGATGAGCAGTTCTTC. This rearrangement joins TRBV11-3 to TRBJ2-1; no clear D. Germline-derived CDR1 and CDR2 are SGHNT and YENEEA. The CDR3 consists of 18 residues. V lost 1 base and J 8 bases, leaving 24 bases between the germline ends. Full variable domain (outside the CDR3, taken from reference TRBV11-3 and TRBJ2-1): EAGVVQSPRYKIIEKKQPVAFWCNPISGHNTLYWYLQNLGQGPELLIRYENEEAVDDSQLPKDRFSAERLKGVDSTLKIQPAELGDSAVYLCASSLGPGNSLTWDEQFFGPGTRLTVL.

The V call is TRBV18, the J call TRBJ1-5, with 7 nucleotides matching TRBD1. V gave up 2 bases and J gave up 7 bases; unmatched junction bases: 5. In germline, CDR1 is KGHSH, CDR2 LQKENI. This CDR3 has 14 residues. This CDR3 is CASSPTGVQQPQHF. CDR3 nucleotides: TGTGCCAGCTCACCAACAGGGGTTCAGCAGCCCCAGCATTTT. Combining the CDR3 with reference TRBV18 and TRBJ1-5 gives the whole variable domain NAGVMQNPRHLVRRRGQEARLRCSPMKGHSHVYWYRQLPEEGLKFMVYLQKENIIDESGMPKERFSAEFPKEGPSILRIQQVVRGDSAAYFCASSPTGVQQPQHFGDGTRLSIL.

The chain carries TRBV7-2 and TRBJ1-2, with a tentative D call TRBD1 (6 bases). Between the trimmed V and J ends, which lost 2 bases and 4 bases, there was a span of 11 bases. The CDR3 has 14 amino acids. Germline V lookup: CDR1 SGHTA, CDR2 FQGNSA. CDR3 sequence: CASSLSQGVYGYTF. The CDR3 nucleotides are TGTGCCAGCAGCTTATCACAGGGAGTCTATGGCTACACCTTC.

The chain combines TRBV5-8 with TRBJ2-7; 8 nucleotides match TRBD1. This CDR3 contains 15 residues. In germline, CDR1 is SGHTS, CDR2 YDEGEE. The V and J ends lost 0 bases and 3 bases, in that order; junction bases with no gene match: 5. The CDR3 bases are TGTGCCAGCAGCTTGGTGGACAGGGACAACTACGAGCAGTACTTC. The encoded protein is CASSLVDRDNYEQYF. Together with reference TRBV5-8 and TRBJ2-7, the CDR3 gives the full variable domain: EAGVTQSPTHLIKTRGQQATLRCSPISGHTSVYWYQQALGLGLQFLLWYDEGEERNRGNFPPRFSGRQFPNYSSELNVNALELEDSALYLCASSLVDRDNYEQYFGPGTRLTVT.

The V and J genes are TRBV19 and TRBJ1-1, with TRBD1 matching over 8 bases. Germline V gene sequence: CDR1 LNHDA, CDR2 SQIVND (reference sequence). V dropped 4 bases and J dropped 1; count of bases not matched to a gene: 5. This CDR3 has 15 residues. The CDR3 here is CASSRGTGSNTEAFF. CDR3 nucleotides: TGTGCCAGTAGTAGGGGGACAGGATCGAACACTGAAGCTTTCTTT.

The chain's CDR3 is CASSFDGLSEQYF. The CDR3 DNA sequence: TGTGCCAGCAGCTTTGACGGTCTCTCCGAGCAGTACTTC. This chain connects TRBV7-9 to TRBJ2-7; D remains ambiguous. With 3 bases removed from V and 6 bases from J, the gap between germline ends came to 12 bases. Germline CDR1 SEHNR, CDR2 FQNEAQ (reference sequence). The CDR3 sequence is 13 residues long.

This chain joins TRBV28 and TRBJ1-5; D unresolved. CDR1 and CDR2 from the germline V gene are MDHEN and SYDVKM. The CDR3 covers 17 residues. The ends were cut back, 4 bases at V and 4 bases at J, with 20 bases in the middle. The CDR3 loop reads CASSSRQPIPFNQPQHF. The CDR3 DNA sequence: TGTGCCAGCAGTTCTCGCCAGCCAATTCCGTTTAATCAGCCCCAGCATTTT. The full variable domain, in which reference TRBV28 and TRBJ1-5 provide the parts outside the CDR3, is DVKVTQSSRYLVKRTGEKVFLECVQDMDHENMFWYRQDPGLGLRLIYFSYDVKMKEKGDIPEGYSVSREKKERFSLILESASTNQTSMYLCASSSRQPIPFNQPQHFGDGTRLSIL.

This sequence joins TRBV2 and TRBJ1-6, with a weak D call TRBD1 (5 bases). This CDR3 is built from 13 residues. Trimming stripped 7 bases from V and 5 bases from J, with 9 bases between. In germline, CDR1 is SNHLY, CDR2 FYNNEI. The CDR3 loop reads CASKGAHNSPLHF. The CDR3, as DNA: TGTGCCAGCAAAGGGGCCCATAATTCACCCCTCCACTTT.

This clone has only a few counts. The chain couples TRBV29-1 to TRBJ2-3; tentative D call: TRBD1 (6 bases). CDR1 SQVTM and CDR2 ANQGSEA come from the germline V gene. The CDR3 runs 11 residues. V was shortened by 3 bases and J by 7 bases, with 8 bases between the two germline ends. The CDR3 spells CSVDRGHTQYF. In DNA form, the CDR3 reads TGCAGCGTTGACAGGGGACATACGCAGTATTTT.

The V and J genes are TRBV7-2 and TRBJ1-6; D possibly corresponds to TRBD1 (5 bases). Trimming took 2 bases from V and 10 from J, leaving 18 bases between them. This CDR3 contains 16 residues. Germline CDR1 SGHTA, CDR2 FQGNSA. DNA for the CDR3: TGTGCCAGCAGCTTAACGGCACAGGCGGGTAAATCACCCCTCCACTTT. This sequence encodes CASSLTAQAGKSPLHF.

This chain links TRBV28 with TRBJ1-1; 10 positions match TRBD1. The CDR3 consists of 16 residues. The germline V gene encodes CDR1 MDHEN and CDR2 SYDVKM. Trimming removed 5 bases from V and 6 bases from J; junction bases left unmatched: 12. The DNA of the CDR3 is TGTGCCAGCAGTCAAGGGACAGGGGTAGGTAGGCCTGAAGCTTTCTTT. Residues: CASSQGTGVGRPEAFF.

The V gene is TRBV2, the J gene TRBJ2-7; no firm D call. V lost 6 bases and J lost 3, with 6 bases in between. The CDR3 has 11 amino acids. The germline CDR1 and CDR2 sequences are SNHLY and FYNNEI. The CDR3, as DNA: TGTGCCAGCAGGAACAACTACGAGCAGTACTTC. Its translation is CASRNNYEQYF.

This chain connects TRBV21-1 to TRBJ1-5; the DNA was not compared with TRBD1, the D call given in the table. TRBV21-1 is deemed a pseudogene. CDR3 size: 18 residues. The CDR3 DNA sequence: TGTGCCAGCAGCAAAGCGCATGGTGGGACACCTAGCAATCAGCCCCAGCATTTT. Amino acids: CASSKAHGGTPSNQPQHF.

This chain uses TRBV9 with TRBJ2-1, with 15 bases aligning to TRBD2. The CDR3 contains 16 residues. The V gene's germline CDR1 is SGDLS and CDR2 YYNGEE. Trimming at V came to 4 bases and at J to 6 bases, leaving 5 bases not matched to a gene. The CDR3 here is CASSPGLAGGGNEQFF. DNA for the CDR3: TGTGCCAGCAGCCCCGGACTAGCGGGGGGGGGCAATGAGCAGTTCTTC. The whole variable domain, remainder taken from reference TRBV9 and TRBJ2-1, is DSGVTQTPKHLITATGQRVTLRCSPRSGDLSVYWYQQSLDQGLQFLIQYYNGEERAKGNILERFSAQQFPDLHSELNLSSLELGDSALYFCASSPGLAGGGNEQFFGPGTRLTVL.

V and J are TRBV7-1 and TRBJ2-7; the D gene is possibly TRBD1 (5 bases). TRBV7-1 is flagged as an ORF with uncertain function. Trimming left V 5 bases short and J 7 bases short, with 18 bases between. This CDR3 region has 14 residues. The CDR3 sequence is CASSPLLGRGEQYF. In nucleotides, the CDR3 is TGTGCCAGCAGCCCACTCCTGGGAAGGGGAGAGCAGTACTTC.

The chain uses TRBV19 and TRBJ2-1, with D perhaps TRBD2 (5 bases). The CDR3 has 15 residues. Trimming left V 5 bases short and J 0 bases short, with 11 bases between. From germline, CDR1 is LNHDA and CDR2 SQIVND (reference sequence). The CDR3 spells CASSQTRNSYNEQFF. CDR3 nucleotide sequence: TGTGCCAGTAGTCAAACTAGAAACTCCTACAATGAGCAGTTCTTC.

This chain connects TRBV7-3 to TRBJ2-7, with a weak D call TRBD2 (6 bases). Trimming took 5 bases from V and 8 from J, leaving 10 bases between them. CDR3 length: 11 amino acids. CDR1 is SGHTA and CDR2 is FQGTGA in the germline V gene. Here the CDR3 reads CASSQGLQQYF. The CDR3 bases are TGTGCCAGCAGCCAGGGACTTCAGCAGTACTTC.

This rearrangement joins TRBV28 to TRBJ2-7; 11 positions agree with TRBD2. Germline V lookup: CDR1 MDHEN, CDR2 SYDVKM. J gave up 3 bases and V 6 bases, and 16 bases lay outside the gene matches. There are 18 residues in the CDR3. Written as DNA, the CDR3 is TGTGCCAGCAGCCCCCTGGGGACTAGCGGTTTTCCCCTCTACGAGCAGTACTTC. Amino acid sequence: CASSPLGTSGFPLYEQYF.

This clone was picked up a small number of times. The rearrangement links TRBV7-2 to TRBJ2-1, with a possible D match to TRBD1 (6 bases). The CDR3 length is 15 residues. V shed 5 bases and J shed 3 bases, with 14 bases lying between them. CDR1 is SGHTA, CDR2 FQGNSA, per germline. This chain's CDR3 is CASSRRQGFYNEQFF. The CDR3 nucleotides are TGTGCCAGCAGCCGCCGGCAGGGGTTCTACAATGAGCAGTTCTTC.

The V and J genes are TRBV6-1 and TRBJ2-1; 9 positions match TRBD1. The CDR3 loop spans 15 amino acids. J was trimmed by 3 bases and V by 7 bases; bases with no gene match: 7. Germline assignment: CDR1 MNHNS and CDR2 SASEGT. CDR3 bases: TGTGCCAGCAACGTTGACAGGGGGAACTACAATGAGCAGTTCTTC. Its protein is CASNVDRGNYNEQFF.

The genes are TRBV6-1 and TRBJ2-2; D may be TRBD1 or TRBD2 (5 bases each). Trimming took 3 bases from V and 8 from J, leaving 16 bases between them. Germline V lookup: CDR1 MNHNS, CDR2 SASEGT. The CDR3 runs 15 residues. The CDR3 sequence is CASSDSRLGTGELFF. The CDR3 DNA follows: TGTGCCAGCAGTGACTCGAGGCTAGGGACGGGGGAGCTGTTTTTT.

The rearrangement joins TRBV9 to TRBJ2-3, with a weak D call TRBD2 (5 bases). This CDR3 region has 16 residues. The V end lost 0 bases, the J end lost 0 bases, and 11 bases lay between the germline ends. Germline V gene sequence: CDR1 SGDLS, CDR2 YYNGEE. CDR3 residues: CASSVGLAASTDTQYF. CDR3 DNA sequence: TGTGCCAGCAGCGTAGGTCTAGCAGCCAGCACAGATACGCAGTATTTT. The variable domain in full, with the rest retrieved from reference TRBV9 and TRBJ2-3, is DSGVTQTPKHLITATGQRVTLRCSPRSGDLSVYWYQQSLDQGLQFLIQYYNGEERAKGNILERFSAQQFPDLHSELNLSSLELGDSALYFCASSVGLAASTDTQYFGPGTRLTVL.

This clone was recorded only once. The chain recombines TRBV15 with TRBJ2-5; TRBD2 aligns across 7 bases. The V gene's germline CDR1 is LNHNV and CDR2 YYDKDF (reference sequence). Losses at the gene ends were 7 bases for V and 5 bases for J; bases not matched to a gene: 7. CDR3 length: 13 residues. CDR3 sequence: CATTAGERETQYF. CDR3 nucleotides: TGTGCCACCACCGCGGGGGAGAGGGAGACCCAGTACTTC.

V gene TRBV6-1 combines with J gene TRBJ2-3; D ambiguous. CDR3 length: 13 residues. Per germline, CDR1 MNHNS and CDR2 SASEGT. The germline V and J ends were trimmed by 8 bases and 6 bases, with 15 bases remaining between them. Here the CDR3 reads CASLLELFDTQYF. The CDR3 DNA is TGTGCCAGCTTACTCGAACTCTTTGATACGCAGTATTTT.

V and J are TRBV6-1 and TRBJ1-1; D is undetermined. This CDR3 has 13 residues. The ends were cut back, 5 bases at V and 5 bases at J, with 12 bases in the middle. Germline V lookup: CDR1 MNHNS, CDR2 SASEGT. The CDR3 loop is CASSSGVRTEAFF. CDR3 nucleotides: TGTGCCAGCAGTTCCGGGGTAAGGACTGAAGCTTTCTTT.

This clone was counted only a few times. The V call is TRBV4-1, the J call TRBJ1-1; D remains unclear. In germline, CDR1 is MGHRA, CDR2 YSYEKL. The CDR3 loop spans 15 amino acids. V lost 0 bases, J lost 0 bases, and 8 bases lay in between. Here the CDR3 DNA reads TGCGCCAGCAGCCAAGAGCCAGAGGTGAACACTGAAGCTTTCTTT. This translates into CASSQEPEVNTEAFF.

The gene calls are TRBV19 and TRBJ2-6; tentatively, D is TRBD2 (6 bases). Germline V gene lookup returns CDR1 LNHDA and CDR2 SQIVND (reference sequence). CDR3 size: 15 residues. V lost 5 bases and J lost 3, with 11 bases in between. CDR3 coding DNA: TGTGCCAGTAGTGGGCGGGACGGTGGGGCCAACGTCCTGACTTTC. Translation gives CASSGRDGGANVLTF.

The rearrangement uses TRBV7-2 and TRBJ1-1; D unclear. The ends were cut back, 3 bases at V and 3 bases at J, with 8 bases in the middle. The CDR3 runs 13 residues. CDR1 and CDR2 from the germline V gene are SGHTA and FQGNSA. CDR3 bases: TGTGCCAGCAGCTTTCAGAGCTACACTGAAGCTTTCTTT. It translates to CASSFQSYTEAFF.